This TCR beta chain was observed in a study of T-cell reconstitution after alpha-beta-depleted transplantation in children. Broader study findings: Reportedly, roughly two months post-transplant, alpha-beta T cells arose from several hundred expanded graft clones.

Germline V gene lookup returns CDR1 SGDLS and CDR2 YYNGEE. Trimming took 0 bases from V and 3 from J, leaving 2 bases between them. The CDR3 covers 12 residues. This clonotype showed up many times. Antigen: not known. During its preparation, the TCRbeta library received unique molecular identifiers. TCRdb called the PCR reads again in MiXCR, with one record for every CDR3 protein. The table records about 980,000 distinct CDR3 sequences, about 30% of them present only once. This chain links TRBV9 with TRBJ2-3, with D unclear. Sequencing used PBMCs, mostly from graft donor cells, obtained 360 days after TCRalphabeta/CD19-depleted stem cell transplant. The origin of this receptor is a boy under three years old who had a stem cell transplant for SCID, so the T cells may come from the graft donor. CDR3: CASSVVTDTQYF. DNA of the CDR3: TGTGCCAGCAGCGTAGTAACAGATACGCAGTATTTT.